What follows describes a single T cell receptor (beta chain). In the original workflow: Nucleated cell counts were estimated from reference gene primer amplification. Assay used: immunoSEQ multiplex PCR; TCRdb lists only in-frame clones, some missing. V and J calls and clone size come straight from that table; D and trimming were deduced from the DNA. The repertoire includes roughly 73,000 clones, about nine tenths of them detected once, and 25% to 35% sits in the top ten. The source of the sample is a study of blood T cell repertoires in COVID-19. Looking at the study overall: Sources were T cells, B-cell-depleted T cells, or PBMCs; the material itself was cDNA or gDNA.

What was sequenced was peripheral blood. The TCR originated in a woman aged 80 or over with active or convalescent COVID-19.

The chain's CDR3 is CASSQSGSGNTIYF. The CDR3 DNA is TGTGCCAGCAGCCAAAGCGGGTCGGGAAACACCATATATTTT. The genes are TRBV3-1 (or the pseudogene TRBV3-2) and TRBJ1-3, with unresolved D. This CDR3 spans 14 amino acids. Germline values: CDR1 LGHDT, CDR2 YNNKEL (reference sequence). The V end lost 2 bases, the J end lost 4 bases, and 9 bases lay between the germline ends.